This is a list of T cell receptor beta chains from one sample in a study of T cell responses to AZD1222 COVID-19 vaccine. Profiled with immunoSEQ multiplex PCR; TCRdb holds only in-frame clones, not every one. The sample yields approximately 74,000 clones, about 84% seen once. The starting material was peripheral blood, obtained on day 0 of AZD1222 vaccination. Every receptor here comes from an adult in good health. Each CDR3 is given with its conserved first and last residue. Each record gives: V gene, D gene, J gene, CDR3 protein. D genes are given only for firm matches.

TRBV5-1	TRBD2	TRBJ2-2	CASSTQSSGGHTGELFF
TRBV15	-	TRBJ2-5	CATSRGESGETQYF
TRBV6-2/TRBV6-3	-	TRBJ1-1	CASSGTRGNTEAFF
TRBV9	-	TRBJ2-3	CASSVAERGLGGVEYADTQYF
TRBV2	-	TRBJ1-5	CASSPGQYSNQPQHF
TRBV7-9	-	TRBJ1-1	CASSHRFGIEGGAFF
TRBV6-5	-	TRBJ2-5	CASSYSAGPWGAQYF
TRBV7-3	TRBD2	TRBJ2-3	CASSPLAGATDTQYF
TRBV9	-	TRBJ2-1	CASSNRVTSYNEQFF
TRBV6-5	TRBD1	TRBJ2-7	CASSTRTGSSYEQYF
TRBV5-1	-	TRBJ1-2	CASSLGTGENYGYTF
TRBV19	TRBD1	TRBJ1-4	CASRTPGGEREKLFF
TRBV5-1	-	TRBJ2-7	CASSLSGTYEQYF
TRBV5-6	-	TRBJ1-1	CASSWVGENTEAFF
TRBV27	-	TRBJ1-5	CASSLRASENQPQHF
TRBV7-3	-	TRBJ2-3	CASSLLPIFPTDTQYF
TRBV7-2	TRBD2	TRBJ2-7	CASSPGLAGGAYEQYF
TRBV4-3	TRBD2	TRBJ2-3	CASSQGVSGSGADTQYF
TRBV4-3	-	TRBJ2-3	CASSQARRSTDTQYF
TRBV27	-	TRBJ2-2	CASAKGSLDLVNTGELFF
TRBV19	-	TRBJ1-5	CASSQRAGNQPQHF
TRBV19	-	TRBJ1-4	CASSSPRGNNEKLFF
TRBV25-1	-	TRBJ2-3	CASNHMGDTQYF
TRBV3-1/TRBV3-2	-	TRBJ1-1	CASSQGNTEAFF
TRBV4-3	-	TRBJ2-7	CASSQDLGNEQYF
TRBV4-3	-	TRBJ2-2	CASSRGWGSANTGELFF
TRBV12-5	-	TRBJ1-1	CASGLDIPEAFF
TRBV11-2	TRBD2	TRBJ2-1	CASSSGLAGYNEQFF
TRBV24-1	-	TRBJ2-1	CATSDWGNEQFF
TRBV19	-	TRBJ2-3	CASSIMYSDTQYF
TRBV9	-	TRBJ1-2	CASSVGGGTGPYGYTF
TRBV2	-	TRBJ1-2	CASSEPGQYGYTF
TRBV4-3	-	TRBJ1-5	CASSQDVGGGGNQPQHF
TRBV5-4	TRBD2	TRBJ2-2	CASSPLAGGSPGELFF
TRBV5-4	-	TRBJ1-1	CASSPERYMNTEAFF
TRBV7-8	-	TRBJ1-5	CASSSLGGVDQPQHF
TRBV3-1/TRBV3-2	-	TRBJ2-7	CASSHATEQYF
TRBV7-3	-	TRBJ1-2	CASSLNGGAGGYTF
TRBV7-9	-	TRBJ2-5	CASSPDTRETQYF
TRBV11-2	-	TRBJ2-7	CASSLAQTYEQYF
TRBV12-3/TRBV12-4	TRBD1	TRBJ2-7	CASSRGRQQYF
TRBV6-2/TRBV6-3	-	TRBJ1-5	CASSYWESVDQPQHF
TRBV27	-	TRBJ2-7	CASSLGPDGPYEQYF
TRBV11-2	-	TRBJ1-4	CASSPNSGVATNEKLFF
TRBV30	TRBD1	TRBJ2-1	CAWSGTGGRRYNEQFF
TRBV9	-	TRBJ2-2	CASSVSGTGELFF
TRBV19	-	TRBJ2-7	CASSIAPSSYEQYF
TRBV7-2	-	TRBJ2-7	CASSLGTHSSYEQYF
TRBV6-4	-	TRBJ1-1	CASSDQLNTEAFF
TRBV6-1	TRBD1	TRBJ1-1	CASSDAGQINTEAFF
TRBV18	-	TRBJ2-5	CASSSTWDPGETQYF
TRBV30	TRBD1	TRBJ1-1	CAWRPGTVSEAFF
TRBV14	TRBD2	TRBJ2-4	CASSQDLAGPGNIQYF
TRBV28	-	TRBJ1-1	CASSFASGAFF
TRBV11-2	-	TRBJ2-7	CASSLDRGGAGYEQYF
TRBV5-6	TRBD2	TRBJ2-2	CASSLGLAGPGELFF
TRBV7-6	TRBD1	TRBJ2-6	CASSYGTTGAESTGANVLTF
TRBV6-5	-	TRBJ1-2	CASSYSDEPTNYGYTF
TRBV9	-	TRBJ1-5	CASREERGVPPVRNQPQHF
TRBV7-7	-	TRBJ2-2	CASSPGTDHTGELFF